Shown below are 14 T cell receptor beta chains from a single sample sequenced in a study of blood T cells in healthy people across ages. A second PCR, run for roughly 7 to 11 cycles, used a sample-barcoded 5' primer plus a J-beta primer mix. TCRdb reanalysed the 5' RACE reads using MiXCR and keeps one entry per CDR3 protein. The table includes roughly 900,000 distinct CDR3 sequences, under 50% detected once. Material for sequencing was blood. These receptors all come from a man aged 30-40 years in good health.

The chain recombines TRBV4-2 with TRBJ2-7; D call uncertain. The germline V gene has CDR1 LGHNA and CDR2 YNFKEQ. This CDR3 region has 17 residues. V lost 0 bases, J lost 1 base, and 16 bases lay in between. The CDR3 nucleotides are TGTGCCAGCAGCCAAGAAGCCCCCCTAGGCAGGTCCTACGAGCAGTACTTC. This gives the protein CASSQEAPLGRSYEQYF.

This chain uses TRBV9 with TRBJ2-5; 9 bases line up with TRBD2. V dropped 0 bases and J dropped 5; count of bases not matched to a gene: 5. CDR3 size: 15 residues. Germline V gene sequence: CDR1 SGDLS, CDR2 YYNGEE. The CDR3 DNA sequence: TGTGCCAGCAGCGTAGTGCCTAGCGGGGACGAGACCCAGTACTTC. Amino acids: CASSVVPSGDETQYF.

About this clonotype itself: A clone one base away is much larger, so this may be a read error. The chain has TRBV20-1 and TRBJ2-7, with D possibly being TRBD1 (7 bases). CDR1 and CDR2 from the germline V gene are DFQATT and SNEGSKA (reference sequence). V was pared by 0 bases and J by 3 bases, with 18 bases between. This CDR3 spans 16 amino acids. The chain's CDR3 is CSAREDADRTIYEQYF. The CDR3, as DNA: TGCAGTGCTAGAGAGGACGCGGACAGGACTATCTACGAGCAGTACTTC.

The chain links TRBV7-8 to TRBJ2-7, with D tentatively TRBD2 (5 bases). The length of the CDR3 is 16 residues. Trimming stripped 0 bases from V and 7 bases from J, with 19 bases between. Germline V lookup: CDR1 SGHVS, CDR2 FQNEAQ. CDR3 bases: TGTGCCAGCAGCTTAGCGGCGCGACTCCAGGCGGGTGAGCAGTACTTC. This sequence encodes CASSLAARLQAGEQYF.

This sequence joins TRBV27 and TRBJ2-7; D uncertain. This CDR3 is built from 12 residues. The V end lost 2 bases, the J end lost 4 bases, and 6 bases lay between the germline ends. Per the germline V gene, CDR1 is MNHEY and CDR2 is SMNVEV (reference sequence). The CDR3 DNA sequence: TGTGCCAGCAGTTTACACGGTTACGAGCAGTACTTC. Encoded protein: CASSLHGYEQYF.

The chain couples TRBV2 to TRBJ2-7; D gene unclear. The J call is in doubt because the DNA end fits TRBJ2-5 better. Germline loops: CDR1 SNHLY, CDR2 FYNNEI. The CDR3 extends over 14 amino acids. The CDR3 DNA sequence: TGTGCCAGCAGTGAAGTGGAAGGGTTAGGGACCCAGTACTTC. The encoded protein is CASSEVEGLGTQYF.

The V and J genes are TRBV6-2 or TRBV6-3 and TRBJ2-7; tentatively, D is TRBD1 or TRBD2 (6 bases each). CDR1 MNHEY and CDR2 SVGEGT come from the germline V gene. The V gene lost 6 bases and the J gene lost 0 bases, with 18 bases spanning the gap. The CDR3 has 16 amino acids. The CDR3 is CASRKLGGTDSYEQYF. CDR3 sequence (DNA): TGTGCCAGCAGAAAACTAGGGGGGACGGACTCCTACGAGCAGTACTTC.

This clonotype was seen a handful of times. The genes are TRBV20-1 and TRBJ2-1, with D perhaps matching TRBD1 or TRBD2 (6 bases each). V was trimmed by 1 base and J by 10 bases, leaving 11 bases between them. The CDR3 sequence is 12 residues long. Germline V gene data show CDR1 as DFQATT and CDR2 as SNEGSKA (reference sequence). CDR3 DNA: TGCAGTGCTAGAGGGGGGGCCGCAGAGCAGTTCTTC. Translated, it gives CSARGGAAEQFF.

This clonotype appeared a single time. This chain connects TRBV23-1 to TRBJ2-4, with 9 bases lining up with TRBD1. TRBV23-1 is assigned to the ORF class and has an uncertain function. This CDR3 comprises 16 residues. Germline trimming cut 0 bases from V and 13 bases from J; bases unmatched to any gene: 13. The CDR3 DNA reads TGCGCCAGCAGTCAATCCCTAGGACAGGGGCCGAGAGAGCAGTACTTC. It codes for CASSQSLGQGPREQYF.

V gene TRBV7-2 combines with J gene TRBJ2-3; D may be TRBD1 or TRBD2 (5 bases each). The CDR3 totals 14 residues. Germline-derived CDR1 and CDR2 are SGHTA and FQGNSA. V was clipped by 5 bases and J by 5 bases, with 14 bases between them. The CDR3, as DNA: TGTGCCAGCAGCACTCCTCCGGGACGAGATACGCAGTATTTT. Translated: CASSTPPGRDTQYF.

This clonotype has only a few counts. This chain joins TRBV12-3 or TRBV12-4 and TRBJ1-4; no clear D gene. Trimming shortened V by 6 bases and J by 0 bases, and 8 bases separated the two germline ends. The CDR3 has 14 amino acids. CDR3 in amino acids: CASRTSATNEKLFF. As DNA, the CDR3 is TGTGCCAGCAGGACGTCAGCAACTAATGAAAAACTGTTTTTT.

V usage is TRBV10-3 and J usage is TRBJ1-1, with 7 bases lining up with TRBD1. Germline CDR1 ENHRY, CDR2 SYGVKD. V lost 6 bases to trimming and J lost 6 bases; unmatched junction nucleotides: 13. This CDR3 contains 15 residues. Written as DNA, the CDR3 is TGTGCCATCAGCGACGGGACAGTGCCTCTCGCTGAAGCTTTCTTT. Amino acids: CAISDGTVPLAEAFF.

The CDR3 DNA reads as TGTGCCAGCAGTTCTCAACGTCTCGGACAGGTTAGCAATCAGCCCCAGCATTTT. Its translation: CASSSQRLGQVSNQPQHF. The V call is TRBV6-5, the J call TRBJ1-5; 7 bases line up with TRBD1. Germline V gives CDR1 MNHEY, CDR2 SVGAGI. Trimming removed 4 bases from V and 0 bases from J; junction bases left unmatched: 12. This CDR3 contains 18 residues.

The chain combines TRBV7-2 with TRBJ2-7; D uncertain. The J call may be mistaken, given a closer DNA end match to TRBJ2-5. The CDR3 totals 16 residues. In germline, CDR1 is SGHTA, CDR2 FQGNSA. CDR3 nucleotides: TGTGCCAGCAGCCCTACTTTGCCTACCCATAGGGAGACCCAGTACTTC. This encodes CASSPTLPTHRETQYF.